This T cell receptor beta chain appears in the sequencing data of a study of T cell repertoires in cytomegalovirus infection (dated by TCRdb to the late 2010s). The study in broad terms: The HLA type of each donor mattered for the analysis, because public TCR beta signatures pointed to carriage of CMV infection along with the matching HLA type.

This clonotype was detected ten times or more. Its recognized antigen is unknown. Per-nucleotide qualities are absent, and no much larger clonotype sits a single base away. Overall study results and their limits: In both this cohort and an independent roughly 400-donor cohort, the cumulative frequency of public TCR beta family members distinguished carriers of CMV infection plus the relevant HLA type. The ex vivo response was dominated by HLA-C-restricted CMV-specific TCR beta clonotypes, and the single most frequent clonotype in two of eight donors was supplied by these HLA-C-restricted clonotypes.

The CDR3, cysteine through phenylalanine, is 17 amino acids long. Here the CDR3 DNA is all that survives: 51 bases in frame from base 1. Cut back by 5 bases and 4 bases, the V and J ends lie 18 bases apart. CDR1 and CDR2 (SGHVS, FQNEAQ) derive from the germline V gene. For sequencing, an Illumina HiSeq 1500 was employed. The public reads were quality trimmed at Q25 with fastp and then assembled into clones with MiXCR by TCRdb, keeping productive beta chains. Each CDR3 protein gets just one entry, which takes the most common genes and DNA from the rows behind it. This sample is represented by 250,000 or so distinct CDR3 sequences; about a sixth of them were singletons. About half of the sample is taken by the ten largest.

Specimen: CD8+ T cells from PBMCs. The clonotype comes from a human donor in good health (CMV status not recorded). Some clones in this sample may be carry-over from other donors' samples. The rearrangement joined TRBV7-8 to TRBJ1-6, with TRBD1 tentatively as D gene (6 bases match). The nucleotide sequence is TGTGCCAGCAGCCGCCCCGTAGGACAGTCGTATAATTCACCCCTCCACTTT. Translated, this gives CASSRPVGQSYNSPLHF. Full variable domain (CDR3 extended with the reference TRBV7-8 and TRBJ1-6 proteins): GAGVSQSPRYKVAKRGQDVALRCDPISGHVSLFWYQQALGQGPEFLTYFQNEAQLDKSGLPSDRFFAERPEGSVSTLKIQRTQQEDSAVYLCASSRPVGQSYNSPLHFGNGTRLTVT.